This T cell receptor (beta chain) was recorded in a study of T-cell reconstitution after alpha-beta-depleted transplantation in children. Note on this clonotype: This may be a read error, as it is one base from a much larger clone.

The TCRbeta library was prepared with unique molecular identifiers. MiXCR, run by TCRdb on the PCR reads, gives a single entry per CDR3 protein. Of 200,000 to 250,000 distinct CDR3 sequences in the sample, 8.5% to 10% were seen once. The CDR3 is 15 residues long. From germline, CDR1 is MNHEY and CDR2 SVGAGI. This receptor was obtained from a human donor who donated a stem cell graft to a child with acute lymphoblastic leukemia. The J gene is TRBJ2-6, the V gene TRBV6-5, with a tentative D call TRBD1 (5 bases). The sequencing here drew on PBMCs from the stem cell graft donor, taken from the stem cell graft. The CDR3 sequence: CASSYSASGANVVTF. CDR3 DNA sequence: TGTGCCAGCAGTTACTCAGCGTCTGGGGCCAACGTCGTGACTTTC.